This passage covers 3 T cell receptor beta chains from one sample sequenced in a study of beta chain features in type 1 diabetes. Study-wide results and caveats: Moderately but significantly shorter TCRB CDR3s were found in Type 1 diabetes patients in all four CD4+ subsets.

Since all of the isolated RNA was reverse transcribed, expressed TCRB transcripts were what got sequenced. Method: immunoSEQ multiplex PCR; TCRdb's copy keeps in-frame clones and lacks some. The table has fewer than 350,000 clones, about 15% seen once. Their target antigens are unknown. Material: naive CD4+ T cells from blood. These receptors were collected from a man aged 18 to 29 with type 1 diabetes.

This clone was seen a handful of times. The chain uses TRBV9 and TRBJ2-1; 8 nucleotides agree with TRBD2. This CDR3 region has 15 residues. Germline V CDR1 and CDR2: SGDLS, YYNGEE. With V trimmed by 0 bases and J by 6 bases, 5 bases remained unmatched. The CDR3 nucleotides are TGTGCCAGCAGCGTAGGTCTAGCGGGCCGCAATGAGCAGTTCTTC. This encodes CASSVGLAGRNEQFF.

This clone was detected a few times. The chain couples TRBV7-9 to TRBJ2-2; tentative D call: TRBD2 (5 bases). V was pared by 4 bases and J by 5 bases, with 17 bases between. Germline values: CDR1 SEHNR, CDR2 FQNEAQ (reference sequence). The CDR3 extends over 16 amino acids. The CDR3 is CASSSLGGGGTGELFF. The DNA of the CDR3 is TGTGCCAGCAGCTCACTAGGAGGAGGAGGTACCGGGGAGCTGTTTTTT.

The V and J genes are TRBV5-1 and TRBJ1-1; 9 nucleotides match TRBD1. This CDR3 is 13 amino acids long. Trimming took 4 bases from V and 4 from J; bases not matched to a gene: 2. Germline assignment: CDR1 SGHRS and CDR2 YFSETQ. The CDR3 loop reads CASSGQGLTEAFF. The DNA of the CDR3 is TGCGCCAGCAGCGGACAGGGGCTCACTGAAGCTTTCTTT.